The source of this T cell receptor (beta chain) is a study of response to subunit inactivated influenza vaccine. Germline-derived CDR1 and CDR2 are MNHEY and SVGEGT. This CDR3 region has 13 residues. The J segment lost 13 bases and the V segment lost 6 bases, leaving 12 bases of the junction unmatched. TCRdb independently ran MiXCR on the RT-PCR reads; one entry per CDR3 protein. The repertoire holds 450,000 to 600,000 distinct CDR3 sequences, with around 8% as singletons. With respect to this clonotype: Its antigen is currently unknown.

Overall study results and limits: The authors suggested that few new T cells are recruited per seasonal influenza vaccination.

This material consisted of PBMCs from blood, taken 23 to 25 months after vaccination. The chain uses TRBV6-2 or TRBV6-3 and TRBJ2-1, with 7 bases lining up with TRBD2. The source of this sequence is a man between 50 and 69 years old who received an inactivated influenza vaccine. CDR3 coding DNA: TGTGCCAGCAGACCGCTAGCGGCCTTAAATCAGTTCTTC. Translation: CASRPLAALNQFF.